The T cell receptor (beta chain) described here comes from a study of CD8 T cells in Susac syndrome. The CDR3 totals 11 residues. CDR1 and CDR2 (germline): MNHNS, SASEGT. V lost 4 bases and J lost 9, with 7 bases in between. The multiple sclerosis control cohort comprised treatment-naive individuals presenting with stable or active relapsing-remitting disease. Through negative isolation, CD4+ and CD8+ T cells were obtained, while TEMRA cells were enriched using FACS. Reverse transcription of roughly 0.45 to 1 ug RNA was carried out with random hexamers. One entry per CDR3 protein results from TCRdb running MiXCR on the immunoSEQ multiplex PCR reads. The sample includes about 130,000 distinct CDR3 sequences, approximately 93% of them seen just once.

This chain joins TRBV6-1 and TRBJ2-1; no reliable D call. The origin of this receptor is a human donor with multiple sclerosis. Sequenced material: CD8+ T cells from PBMCs. The CDR3 sequence: CASSAPLEQFF. CDR3 coding DNA: TGTGCCAGCAGTGCCCCCCTTGAGCAGTTCTTC.